These T cell receptor beta chains were read from a single sample in a study of patients and donors after allogeneic stem cell transplantation. Each CDR3 protein is one row after TCRdb ran MiXCR on the RT-PCR reads. The table lists roughly 230,000 distinct CDR3 sequences, over 12% of them singletons. Sequenced input: blood, either unsorted or a sorted T cell fraction (not recorded which). All receptors come from a human donor who was either an allogeneic HSCT recipient or a stem cell or donor lymphocyte infusion donor (not recorded which). It is not recorded whose cells these are; they may come from a transplant donor. Both conserved end residues are part of each CDR3. The order of the fields is D gene, V gene, J gene, clone size, CDR3 DNA, CDR3 protein. The D gene is left open where the match is weak. Clone size is not always given. Where it is, it says once, few, many or a class for expanded clones.

D: TRBD1; V: TRBV20-1; J: TRBJ1-4; size: .; DNA: TGCAGTGCTAGAAACCACCAGGGGGCTATGGGAACTAATGAAAAACTGTTTTTT; CDR3: CSARNHQGAMGTNEKLFF
D: TRBD1; V: TRBV12-3/TRBV12-4; J: TRBJ1-6; size: many; DNA: TGTGCCAGCAGTTCCTCTTTACAGGGGGGTAATTCACCCCTCCACTTT; CDR3: CASSSSLQGGNSPLHF
D: TRBD2; V: TRBV7-2; J: TRBJ2-1; size: many; DNA: TGTGCCAGCAGCCCTACTAGCGGGGTATCTAATGAGCAGTTCTTC; CDR3: CASSPTSGVSNEQFF
D: .; V: TRBV29-1; J: TRBJ2-5; size: .; DNA: TGCAGCGCCCGGCTAGGAGGCGAGACCCAGTACTTC; CDR3: CSARLGGETQYF
D: TRBD2; V: TRBV12-3/TRBV12-4; J: TRBJ2-1; size: many; DNA: TGTGCCAGCAGTTTAGATCAGCTAGCGGGGAGGTACAATGAGCAGTTCTTC; CDR3: CASSLDQLAGRYNEQFF
D: .; V: TRBV7-7; J: TRBJ2-1; size: few; DNA: TGTGCTAGCAGCTTAGGGGAGCCCCACAATGAGCAGTTCTTC; CDR3: CASSLGEPHNEQFF
D: .; V: TRBV5-4; J: TRBJ2-3; size: few; DNA: TGTGCCAGCAGCTTGGGTCAGGATCCTAGCACAGATACGCAGTATTTT; CDR3: CASSLGQDPSTDTQYF
D: TRBD1; V: TRBV6-6; J: TRBJ2-1; size: many; DNA: TGTGCCAGCAGTTACACAGGGGGTGAGCAGTTCTTC; CDR3: CASSYTGGEQFF
D: .; V: TRBV3-1; J: TRBJ2-6; size: few; DNA: TGTGCCAGCAGCCAAGATCTAGCGATCTCTGGGGCCAACGTCCTGACTTTC; CDR3: CASSQDLAISGANVLTF
D: TRBD2; V: TRBV19; J: TRBJ2-3; size: many; DNA: TGTGCCAGTGACGCGGGACTGGGAGGGACAGATACGCAGTATTTT; CDR3: CASDAGLGGTDTQYF
D: TRBD2; V: TRBV4-2; J: TRBJ2-1; size: .; DNA: TGTGCCAGCAGCCCCCGTCAACCCGGGACTACAAGTTTAGATGAGCAGTTCTTC; CDR3: CASSPRQPGTTSLDEQFF
D: TRBD2; V: TRBV4-2; J: TRBJ2-2; size: few; DNA: TGTGCCAGCAGCCAAGCCGTAGCGGGAGGCCGCGGCACCGGGGAGCTGTTTTTT; CDR3: CASSQAVAGGRGTGELFF
D: .; V: TRBV5-6; J: TRBJ2-1; size: many; DNA: TGTGCCAGCAGCTTGTGGGGGTTAGCGTTCAATGAGCAGTTCTTC; CDR3: CASSLWGLAFNEQFF
D: TRBD2; V: TRBV7-6; J: TRBJ2-1; size: .; DNA: TGTGCCAGCAGCCCCGGACTAGCGGGGTTCTACAATGAGCAGTTCTTC; CDR3: CASSPGLAGFYNEQFF
D: TRBD1; V: TRBV5-1; J: TRBJ1-2; size: many; DNA: TGCGCCAGCAGCTCTGTTGACAGGGGAGCTAACTATGGCTACACCTTC; CDR3: CASSSVDRGANYGYTF
D: TRBD1; V: TRBV7-8; J: TRBJ1-6; size: .; DNA: TGTGCCAGCAGCACCGGGACAGCGCATAATTCACCCCTCCACTTT; CDR3: CASSTGTAHNSPLHF
D: .; V: TRBV4-3; J: TRBJ1-6; size: few; DNA: TGCGCCAGCAGCCAATCCAGGAGCTCCTATAATTCACCCCTCCACTTT; CDR3: CASSQSRSSYNSPLHF
D: .; V: TRBV19; J: TRBJ1-4; size: few; DNA: TGTGCCAGTAGCCCCAGGGAGGCTAATGAAAAACTGTTTTTT; CDR3: CASSPREANEKLFF
D: TRBD1; V: TRBV5-5; J: TRBJ1-2; size: .; DNA: TGTGCCAGCAGCCGGACAGGGGGCGGTACAATCTATGGCTACACCTTC; CDR3: CASSRTGGGTIYGYTF
D: .; V: TRBV20-1; J: TRBJ2-3; size: few; DNA: TGCAGTGCTAGAATCCCGGGAGTTGCGGATACGCAGTATTTT; CDR3: CSARIPGVADTQYF
D: .; V: TRBV4-1; J: TRBJ2-3; size: many; DNA: TGCGCCAGCAGCCGAGTAAGCGGAACGCAGTATTTT; CDR3: CASSRVSGTQYF
D: .; V: TRBV12-5; J: TRBJ2-3; size: few; DNA: TGTGCTAGTGGTCCGGGACTTTACACAGATACGCAGTATTTT; CDR3: CASGPGLYTDTQYF
D: .; V: TRBV12-3/TRBV12-4; J: TRBJ2-3; size: many; DNA: TGTGCCAGCAGCGACAGTGCAGATACGCAGTATTTT; CDR3: CASSDSADTQYF
D: .; V: TRBV29-1; J: TRBJ2-3; size: many; DNA: TGCAGCGTCGAACCCACAGGAAGCACAGATACGCAGTATTTT; CDR3: CSVEPTGSTDTQYF
D: TRBD1; V: TRBV27; J: TRBJ1-2; size: many; DNA: TGTGCCAGCAGTTTGGACAGGGTATATGGCTACACCTTC; CDR3: CASSLDRVYGYTF
D: .; V: TRBV5-1; J: TRBJ2-4; size: many; DNA: TGCGCCAGCAGCTTGGATATTATAGCCAAAAACATTCAGTACTTC; CDR3: CASSLDIIAKNIQYF
D: .; V: TRBV10-3; J: TRBJ1-2; size: .; DNA: TGTGCCATCGGTGCGGAGGCCCTCAGTGGCTACACCTTC; CDR3: CAIGAEALSGYTF
D: .; V: TRBV29-1; J: TRBJ2-3; size: .; DNA: TGCAGCGTTGACTTGGGAGAAAATACGCAGTATTTT; CDR3: CSVDLGENTQYF
D: .; V: TRBV4-1; J: TRBJ2-3; size: .; DNA: TGCGCCAGCAGCCAAGTGGGGCCGGGGGCACAGGGATCTAGCACAGATACGCAGTATTTT; CDR3: CASSQVGPGAQGSSTDTQYF
D: .; V: TRBV5-1; J: TRBJ2-5; size: few; DNA: TGCGCCAGCAGCTTGGACGTTGGCAGGGAAGAGACCCAGTACTTC; CDR3: CASSLDVGREETQYF
D: TRBD1; V: TRBV4-3; J: TRBJ2-3; size: .; DNA: TGCGCCAGCAGCCAAGACAGGGGGCGGGCTACAGATACGCAGTATTTT; CDR3: CASSQDRGRATDTQYF
D: TRBD1; V: TRBV29-1; J: TRBJ1-5; size: .; DNA: TGCAGCGTTGGGCTGACAGGGAAAAATCAGCCCCAGCATTTT; CDR3: CSVGLTGKNQPQHF
D: .; V: TRBV12-3/TRBV12-4; J: TRBJ2-1; size: many; DNA: TGTGCCAGCAGCTCCTCGTCCACTAGTTCCGATGAGCAGTTCTTC; CDR3: CASSSSSTSSDEQFF
D: .; V: TRBV5-6; J: TRBJ2-3; size: few; DNA: TGTGCCAGCAGCCCCCCGACAGTAAGCACAGATACGCAGTATTTT; CDR3: CASSPPTVSTDTQYF
D: .; V: TRBV6-1; J: TRBJ1-1; size: few; DNA: TGTGCCAGCAGGGGGCTAGGAGCGGCGTACGGTTTCTTT; CDR3: CASRGLGAAYGFF
D: .; V: TRBV18; J: TRBJ1-5; size: many; DNA: TGTGCCAGCTCACCTACCAGGGTAGGTCAGCCCCAGCATTTT; CDR3: CASSPTRVGQPQHF
D: .; V: TRBV19; J: TRBJ2-1; size: few; DNA: TGTGCCAGTAGTATAGATTCATCAGGGCACTACAATGAGCAGTTCTTC; CDR3: CASSIDSSGHYNEQFF
D: .; V: TRBV3-1; J: TRBJ1-1; size: .; DNA: TGTGCCAGCAGCCAGGGGGGGAAGTACACTGAAGCTTTCTTT; CDR3: CASSQGGKYTEAFF
D: .; V: TRBV6-5; J: TRBJ2-5; size: many; DNA: TGTGCCAGCAGTTACTCGAGAGGGCTGGAGACCCAGTACTTC; CDR3: CASSYSRGLETQYF
D: TRBD1; V: TRBV13; J: TRBJ1-2; size: few; DNA: TGTGCCAGCAGCTTGAGACAGGGTACAGGTGGCTACACCTTC; CDR3: CASSLRQGTGGYTF
D: .; V: TRBV6-1; J: TRBJ1-1; size: .; DNA: TGTGCCAGCAGGGAAATCCAGCAGAACACTGAAGCTTTCTTT; CDR3: CASREIQQNTEAFF
D: .; V: TRBV7-8; J: TRBJ2-1; size: .; DNA: TGTGCCAGCAGCACCAGACAGGGAGGGACCTACAATGAGCAGTTCTTC; CDR3: CASSTRQGGTYNEQFF
D: TRBD1; V: TRBV7-8; J: TRBJ2-2; size: .; DNA: TGTGCCACCAACCTGGATACAGGGGGAGGCGGGGAGCTGTTTTTT; CDR3: CATNLDTGGGGELFF
D: TRBD2; V: TRBV11-2; J: TRBJ2-2; size: .; DNA: TGTGCCAGCAGCAAAGGGGAGGGGCCCACCGGGGAGCTGTTTTTT; CDR3: CASSKGEGPTGELFF
D: TRBD1; V: TRBV6-1; J: TRBJ1-2; size: few; DNA: TGTGCCAGCAGTGAACCTTTGACAGGGGGCAATGGCTACACCTTC; CDR3: CASSEPLTGGNGYTF
D: .; V: TRBV13; J: TRBJ1-6; size: few; DNA: TGTGCCAGCAGCCCAAACGGACACTCGAGCTCCTATAATTCACCCCTCCACTTT; CDR3: CASSPNGHSSSYNSPLHF
D: TRBD1; V: TRBV4-2; J: TRBJ1-3; size: .; DNA: TGTGCCAGCAGCTTCCAGGACAGGGTTGGGGAAAACACCATATATTTT; CDR3: CASSFQDRVGENTIYF
D: .; V: TRBV7-3; J: TRBJ2-2; size: .; DNA: TGTGCCAGCAGGGAACAGGGAGAGGGCACCGGGGAGCTGTTTTTT; CDR3: CASREQGEGTGELFF
D: .; V: TRBV20-1; J: TRBJ2-5; size: .; DNA: TGCAGTGCTAGGGAACAGGGCCCCGGGGCCCAGTACTTC; CDR3: CSAREQGPGAQYF
D: .; V: TRBV4-1; J: TRBJ2-2; size: .; DNA: TGCGCCAGCAGCCTAGGGGACATCAACACCGGGGAGCTGTTTTTT; CDR3: CASSLGDINTGELFF
D: .; V: TRBV7-8; J: TRBJ2-7; size: .; DNA: TGTGCCAGCAGCATCAGTTGGGATTACGAGCAGTACTTC; CDR3: CASSISWDYEQYF
D: TRBD1; V: TRBV20-1; J: TRBJ1-5; size: few; DNA: TGCAGTGCTAGACCTGACAGGGGCGGTCAGCCCCAGCATTTT; CDR3: CSARPDRGGQPQHF
D: .; V: TRBV6-1; J: TRBJ1-6; size: .; DNA: TGTGCCAGCAGGCCAATTCCCAAAGGCTCCTATAATTCACCCCTCCACTTT; CDR3: CASRPIPKGSYNSPLHF
D: .; V: TRBV5-1; J: TRBJ2-5; size: .; DNA: TGCGCCAGCCATGACCCTCTAGAGACCCAGTACTTC; CDR3: CASHDPLETQYF
D: .; V: TRBV12-3/TRBV12-4; J: TRBJ1-6; size: .; DNA: TGTGCCAGCAGTTTTTTGGGGGCAGGTAATTCACCCCTCCACTTT; CDR3: CASSFLGAGNSPLHF
D: TRBD1; V: TRBV15; J: TRBJ2-4; size: many; DNA: TGTGCCACCAGCAGAAACAGGGGTGGAAACATTCAGTACTTC; CDR3: CATSRNRGGNIQYF
D: TRBD1; V: TRBV5-5; J: TRBJ2-2; size: .; DNA: TGTGCCAGCCGAGAGGGACAGGGGGCTTTCGGGGAAACCGGGGAGCTGTTTTTT; CDR3: CASREGQGAFGETGELFF
D: .; V: TRBV6-1; J: TRBJ1-2; size: few; DNA: TGTGCCAGCAGCCCAATATCGCAACTTAACTATGGCTACACCTTC; CDR3: CASSPISQLNYGYTF